This T cell receptor beta chain was captured by sequencing in a study of cytomegalovirus exposure and HLA in healthy donors. Study-wide context: Early on, a data release was issued that held roughly 86 million unique TCRs from HLA-typed donors.

The CDR3 totals 16 residues. V trimming: 1 base; J trimming: 2 bases; junction bases outside the gene matches: 4. Germline assignment: CDR1 MNHEY and CDR2 SMNVEV (reference sequence). The PCR made use of 60 Vbeta and 13 Jbeta primers. Clones were read by immunoSEQ multiplex PCR, and TCRdb kept only the in-frame ones, dropping some. The sample contains just over 150,000 clones, 70% to 90% of which appear only once. The study, taken as a whole, reports: A few CMV-associated chains were confirmed in vitro to be specific for CMV antigens. Sequencing depth roughly uniform across donors was assumed in presence/absence analyses. TCR beta V- and J-gene trimming was later associated with a missense DCLRE1C variant.

Of note for this clone: Its target is not known.

Material for sequencing was PBMCs. The source of this sequence is a man aged 18 to 29 in good health and CMV-seropositive. The chain employs TRBV27 and TRBJ2-1; 8 bases are a match to TRBD1. The CDR3, as DNA: TGTGCCAGCAGTTTATTGGACAGGGTCGCCTACAATGAGCAGTTCTTC. It encodes CASSLLDRVAYNEQFF.